These 21 T cell receptor beta chains came from one sample sequenced in a study of blood T cells in healthy people across ages. With a J-beta primer mix and a sample-barcoded 5' primer, a second PCR ran about 6 to 11 cycles. MiXCR, run by TCRdb on the 5' RACE reads, gives a single entry per CDR3 protein. The table has approximately 1.5 million distinct CDR3 sequences, roughly 30% seen once. Sequencing was done on a sample of blood. Receptors were obtained from a woman in her 30s in good health.

This clonotype was picked up a small number of times. The rearrangement links TRBV27 to TRBJ1-5; D call uncertain. The CDR3 length is 15 residues. Germline V gene sequence: CDR1 MNHEY, CDR2 SMNVEV (reference sequence). V lost 5 bases and J lost 1, with 12 bases in between. DNA for the CDR3: TGTGCCAGCAGTCAGTACTCCGGGAGCAATCAGCCCCAGCATTTT. Translated, it gives CASSQYSGSNQPQHF.

The rearrangement joins TRBV5-5 to TRBJ1-5; D possibly corresponds to TRBD1 (6 bases). Germline V gives CDR1 SGHKS, CDR2 YYEKEE (reference sequence). The CDR3 is made up of 15 amino acids. V gave up 3 bases and J gave up 5 bases, with 15 bases separating them. This chain's CDR3 is CASSSDSGGHQPQHF. The DNA for the CDR3 is TGTGCCAGCAGCTCCGACTCCGGGGGCCATCAGCCCCAGCATTTT.

This clonotype was counted only a few times. CDR3 protein: CASSGLAGANNEQFF. The CDR3 DNA sequence: TGCGCCAGCAGCGGACTAGCGGGGGCTAACAATGAGCAGTTCTTC. The chain combines TRBV5-1 with TRBJ2-1; 13 bases agree with TRBD2. This CDR3 contains 15 residues. V was clipped by 4 bases and J by 5 bases; unmatched bases: 3. CDR1 is SGHRS, CDR2 YFSETQ, per germline.

This chain links TRBV12-3 or TRBV12-4 with TRBJ2-7, with 8 bases aligning to TRBD2. There are 15 residues in the CDR3. With V trimmed by 3 bases and J by 4 bases, 8 bases remained unmatched. The CDR3 coding sequence is TGTGCCAGCAGTTTTGGGTCGGGAGGGAGGTACGAGCAGTACTTC. Translated, it gives CASSFGSGGRYEQYF.

This clonotype occurred a few times. The genes are TRBV12-3 or TRBV12-4 and TRBJ1-5; no clear D. V dropped 5 bases and J dropped 9 bases, with 8 bases sitting between them. CDR3 length: 11 amino acids. The CDR3 sequence: CASSLSGPQHF. CDR3 in DNA: TGTGCCAGCAGTCTTAGCGGGCCCCAGCATTTT.

This chain links TRBV30 with TRBJ2-1, with TRBD2 matching 7 bases. The CDR3 covers 15 residues. CDR1 is GTSNPN, CDR2 SVGIG, per germline (reference sequence). The trim removed 1 base at V and 6 bases at J, leaving 9 bases unmatched. The CDR3 DNA reads TGTGCCTGGAGTGAGAAGCGGGGAATAGGCAATGAGCAGTTCTTC. Amino acid sequence: CAWSEKRGIGNEQFF.

The chain combines TRBV18 with TRBJ1-2, with 10 bases aligning to TRBD1. The CDR3 runs 14 residues. V trimming: 2 bases; J trimming: 7 bases; junction bases outside the gene matches: 4. Germline V gives CDR1 KGHSH, CDR2 LQKENI. CDR3 nucleotide sequence: TGTGCCAGCTCACCAACCGGGGACAGGGGTGGCTACACCTTC. This translates into CASSPTGDRGGYTF.

The chain recombines TRBV2 with TRBJ2-7; the D is unclear. V was trimmed by 6 bases and J by 0 bases, leaving 9 bases between them. The CDR3 loop spans 13 amino acids. CDR1 and CDR2 from the germline V gene are SNHLY and FYNNEI. CDR3 nucleotides: TGTGCCAGCAGATTTGGAAGCTCCTACGAGCAGTACTTC. It is translated as CASRFGSSYEQYF. Filled out from reference TRBV2 and TRBJ2-7, the complete variable domain reads EPEVTQTPSHQVTQMGQEVILRCVPISNHLYFYWYRQILGQKVEFLVSFYNNEISEKSEIFDDQFSVERPDGSNFTLKIRSTKLEDSAMYFCASRFGSSYEQYFGPGTRLTVT.

Ten or more counts support this clonotype. The genes are TRBV4-2 and TRBJ2-1; TRBD2 matches 7 bases. The ends lost 0 bases at V and 6 bases at J; junction bases unmatched: 11. Germline assignment: CDR1 LGHNA and CDR2 YNFKEQ. CDR3 length equals 17 residues. The CDR3 region has the DNA TGTGCCAGCAGCCAAGATCCGGCAGCGGGGCGGGGCAATGAGCAGTTCTTC. It yields the protein CASSQDPAAGRGNEQFF.

This clonotype was picked up a small number of times. This rearrangement joins TRBV20-1 to TRBJ2-5, with 10 nucleotides matching TRBD1. The J call may be faulty, since TRBJ2-7 better matches the DNA end. CDR1 is DFQATT and CDR2 is SNEGSKA in the germline V gene (reference sequence). The CDR3 is 15 residues long. The CDR3 DNA sequence: TGCAGTGCCAAAAAATCCGGGACAGGGGCCTACGAGCAGTACTTC. This translates into CSAKKSGTGAYEQYF.

This chain connects TRBV20-1 to TRBJ2-5; 8 bases map to TRBD2. V shed 1 base and J 1 base; nucleotides not matched to a gene: 5. Germline CDR1 DFQATT, CDR2 SNEGSKA (reference sequence). This CDR3 is built from 15 residues. As DNA, the CDR3 is TGCAGTGCTAGAGGGCGGGGGGCTCTCCAAGAGACCCAGTACTTC. It yields the protein CSARGRGALQETQYF.

The chain carries TRBV12-3 or TRBV12-4 and TRBJ2-7, with TRBD1 as a possible D gene (5 bases). The CDR3 covers 15 residues. Trimming removed 0 bases at V and 3 bases at J, with 12 bases between. The CDR3 here is CASSLALSTVYEQYF. For the CDR3, the DNA is TGTGCCAGCAGTTTAGCGCTCTCGACAGTCTACGAGCAGTACTTC.

The gene calls are TRBV5-1 and TRBJ1-2, with a possible D match to TRBD1 (6 bases). The germline CDR1 and CDR2 sequences are SGHRS and YFSETQ. Deletions cut 3 bases from V and 0 bases from J, with 21 bases between. The CDR3 consists of 18 residues. DNA of the CDR3: TGCGCCAGCAGCTCGGGGGGCCAAGACTTTCGGGCTAACTATGGCTACACCTTC. As protein: CASSSGGQDFRANYGYTF.

The chain combines TRBV12-3 or TRBV12-4 with TRBJ2-6; no clear D gene. V was cut by 6 bases and J by 2 bases, with 11 bases left in between. The CDR3 length is 15 residues. CDR3 residues: CASSLWGAGANVLTF. The DNA for the CDR3 is TGTGCCAGCAGCCTATGGGGTGCTGGGGCCAACGTCCTGACTTTC.

The sample holds a few counts of this clonotype. V and J are TRBV24-1 and TRBJ2-5; tentatively, D is TRBD1 (5 bases). Germline V gene data show CDR1 as KGHDR and CDR2 as SFDVKD. Trimming took 2 bases from V and 1 from J, leaving 10 bases between them. The CDR3 has 15 residues. The CDR3 protein is CATSDYGHGQETQYF. CDR3 sequence (DNA): TGTGCCACCAGTGATTATGGACACGGCCAAGAGACCCAGTACTTC.

This clonotype showed up just a few times. The chain employs TRBV7-8 and TRBJ2-1; 10 bases line up with TRBD2. The J segment lost 0 bases and the V segment lost 5 bases, leaving 7 bases of the junction unmatched. The CDR3 is 17 residues long. Germline CDR1 SGHVS, CDR2 FQNEAQ. The CDR3 protein is CASSPPSGGSSYNEQFF. CDR3 nucleotides: TGTGCCAGCAGCCCCCCTAGCGGGGGATCCTCCTACAATGAGCAGTTCTTC.

The chain carries TRBV20-1 and TRBJ1-5; 7 bases line up with TRBD1. Germline lookup yields CDR1 DFQATT and CDR2 SNEGSKA (reference sequence). V lost 6 bases to trimming and J lost 7 bases; unmatched junction nucleotides: 12. This CDR3 comprises 14 residues. The CDR3 sequence is CSAGGGGTSQPQHF. The CDR3, as DNA: TGCAGTGCAGGGGGCGGCGGGACAAGCCAGCCCCAGCATTTT.

The chain uses TRBV15 and TRBJ1-4; D remains ambiguous. Germline-derived CDR1 and CDR2 are LNHNV and YYDKDF (reference sequence). With 2 bases removed from V and 5 bases from J, the gap between germline ends came to 15 bases. The CDR3 length is 16 residues. The CDR3 loop reads CATSRSLEVPNEKLFF. The CDR3 nucleotides are TGTGCCACCAGCAGATCCCTGGAGGTTCCCAATGAAAAACTGTTTTTT.

With respect to this clonotype: Germline and junction disagree at one end, which may indicate a read error. The chain recombines TRBV5-5 with TRBJ1-2; TRBD1 agrees at 10 bases. CDR1 SGHKS and CDR2 YYEKEE come from the germline V gene (reference sequence). CDR3 length: 16 amino acids. The CDR3 spells CASSPIGQGVNYSYTF. DNA for the CDR3: TGTGCCAGCAGCCCTATCGGACAGGGGGTTAACTATAGCTACACCTTC.

V and J are TRBV7-3 and TRBJ2-3, with D possibly being TRBD1 (5 bases). V was cut by 5 bases and J by 2 bases, with 8 bases left in between. The CDR3 loop spans 13 amino acids. Germline assignment: CDR1 SGHTA and CDR2 FQGTGA. The CDR3 bases are TGTGCCAGCAGCGCGGACAACACAGATACGCAGTATTTT. Its translation: CASSADNTDTQYF. The complete variable domain, with remaining parts taken from reference TRBV7-3 and TRBJ2-3, reads GAGVSQTPSNKVTEKGKYVELRCDPISGHTALYWYRQSLGQGPEFLIYFQGTGAADDSGLPNDRFFAVRPEGSVSTLKIQRTERGDSAVYLCASSADNTDTQYFGPGTRLTVL.

V usage is TRBV15 and J usage is TRBJ1-4; D not certain. Germline CDR1 and CDR2: LNHNV and YYDKDF (reference sequence). V shed 3 bases and J shed 4 bases, with 15 bases lying between them. CDR3 length equals 16 residues. This CDR3 is CATSSPGENLNEKLFF. CDR3 coding DNA: TGTGCCACCAGCAGCCCCGGGGAGAACCTTAATGAAAAACTGTTTTTT.